This T cell receptor (beta chain) came from a study of PD-1 blockade in classical Hodgkin lymphoma. Study summary: Nivolumab 3 mg/kg was given intravenously every 2 weeks. Overall study findings and caveats: By C4D1, CD4+ diversity increased significantly, especially in complete responders. The study reported lower baseline TCR diversity in newly diagnosed patients than in healthy donors.

V lost 3 bases and J lost 5, with 20 bases in between. CDR1 and CDR2 (germline): KGHSH, LQKENI. The length of the CDR3 is 16 residues. With no exception, relapse followed autologous stem cell transplantation in all patients, and brentuximab vedotin exposure varied. The data were produced by immunoSEQ multiplex PCR, yet TCRdb's version contains in-frame clones alone and is incomplete. The table records more than 140,000 clones, approximately 81% of them present only once. This clone has just a few counts. Its antigen is undetermined. The input for sequencing was peripheral blood mononuclear cells (PBMCs), taken before the second cycle of nivolumab. The receptor was derived from a human donor with classical Hodgkin lymphoma. V is TRBV18 and J is TRBJ2-7; TRBD1 or TRBD2 may be the D gene (7 bases each). The CDR3 spells CASSPLRQGGRNEQYF. As DNA, the CDR3 is TGTGCCAGCTCACCGCTTCGACAGGGAGGGCGTAACGAGCAGTACTTC.